This T cell receptor (beta chain) derives from a study of identical twins. Comment on this clonotype: Its antigen remains unknown.

One entry per CDR3 protein results from TCRdb running MiXCR on the 5' RACE reads. This repertoire shows more than 1.5 million distinct CDR3 sequences, about 32% found once; its top ten account for over 0.25%. The CDR3 sequence is 15 residues long. The V end lost 3 bases, the J end lost 0 bases, and 11 bases lay between the germline ends. The germline V gene encodes CDR1 DFQATT and CDR2 SNEGSKA (reference sequence). General observations from the study: Abundant beta clonotypes from cord blood bore fewer insertions; memory repertoires lacked this pattern. Among out-of-frame alpha sequences shared by twins, low generation probability occurred in excess.

The chain employs TRBV20-1 and TRBJ2-2; D is possibly TRBD2 (6 bases). This sequence was found in a newborn girl in good health. The sample taken for sequencing was cord blood. CDR3 loop: CSASRGLANTGELFF. Here the CDR3 DNA reads TGCAGTGCTAGTCGGGGACTCGCGAACACCGGGGAGCTGTTTTTT.